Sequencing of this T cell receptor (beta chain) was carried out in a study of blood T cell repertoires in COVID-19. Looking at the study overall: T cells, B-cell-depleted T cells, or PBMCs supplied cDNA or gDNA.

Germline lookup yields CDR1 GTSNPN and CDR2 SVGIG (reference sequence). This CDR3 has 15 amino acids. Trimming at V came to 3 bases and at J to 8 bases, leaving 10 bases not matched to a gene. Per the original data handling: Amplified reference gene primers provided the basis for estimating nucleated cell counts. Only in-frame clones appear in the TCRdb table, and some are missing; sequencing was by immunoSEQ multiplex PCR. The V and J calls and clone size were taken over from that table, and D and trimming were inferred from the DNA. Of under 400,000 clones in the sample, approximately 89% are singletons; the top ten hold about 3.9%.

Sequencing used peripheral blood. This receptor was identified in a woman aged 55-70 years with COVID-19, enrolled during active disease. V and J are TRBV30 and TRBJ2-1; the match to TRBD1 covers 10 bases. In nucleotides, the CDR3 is TGTGCCTGGAGCAACGGACAGGGGGGTGGGTATGAGCAGTTCTTC. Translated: CAWSNGQGGGYEQFF.